The 32 T cell receptor beta chains listed next were all sequenced from one sample in a study of cytomegalovirus exposure and HLA in healthy donors. Primers for the PCR totalled 60 Vbeta and 13 Jbeta. TCRdb's table, derived via immunoSEQ multiplex PCR, lists solely in-frame clones and lacks some. The sample yields 90,000 to 150,000 clones, 65% to 80% seen once. Material for sequencing was PBMCs. Receptor source: a human donor in good health.

The chain has TRBV9 and TRBJ2-7; 7 bases align to TRBD1. Trimming removed 4 bases from V and 3 bases from J; junction bases left unmatched: 10. Germline lookup yields CDR1 SGDLS and CDR2 YYNGEE. CDR3 length: 15 residues. CDR3 bases: TGTGCCAGCAGCCCCCAGGGGGAGCCTCTCTACGAGCAGTACTTC. It is translated as CASSPQGEPLYEQYF.

The gene calls are TRBV18 and TRBJ2-7, with 8 bases matching TRBD1. J lost 4 bases, V lost 0 bases, and 5 bases had no gene match. Germline V CDR1 and CDR2: KGHSH, LQKENI. The CDR3 runs to 15 residues. The chain's CDR3 is CASSPPDRAQYEQYF. Here the CDR3 DNA reads TGTGCCAGCTCACCACCGGACAGGGCTCAGTACGAGCAGTACTTC.

The chain recombines TRBV18 with TRBJ1-2; possibly TRBD1 for D (5 bases). The CDR3 totals 13 residues. CDR1 is KGHSH, CDR2 LQKENI, per germline. The germline V and J ends were trimmed by 3 bases and 6 bases, with 11 bases remaining between them. Here the CDR3 reads CASSPGRVDGYTF. The CDR3 DNA sequence: TGTGCCAGCTCACCTGGCAGGGTAGATGGCTACACCTTC.

This clone was recorded only once. The rearrangement links TRBV19 to TRBJ2-5, with TRBD1 identical over 8 bases. The end of the DNA fits TRBJ2-7 better, so the J call may be wrong. Germline V CDR1 and CDR2: LNHDA, SQIVND (reference sequence). This CDR3 comprises 15 residues. The CDR3 protein is CASSSPGDRPYEQYF. In DNA form, the CDR3 reads TGTGCCAGTAGTAGCCCCGGGGACAGGCCCTACGAGCAGTACTTC.

This sequence joins TRBV7-6 and TRBJ1-4, with 11 bases that match TRBD1. The germline V gene has CDR1 SGHVS and CDR2 FNYEAQ. V was pared by 5 bases and J by 7 bases, with 6 bases of the junction left unmatched. The CDR3 has 15 amino acids. In nucleotides, the CDR3 is TGTGCCAGCAGCCCAAGGGACAGGGGGAGTGAAAAACTGTTTTTT. Its protein is CASSPRDRGSEKLFF.

Only a few counts were recorded for this clone. The chain couples TRBV11-2 to TRBJ2-3; D might be TRBD2 (5 bases). The V end was cut by 3 bases, the J end by 0 bases, with 10 bases between. The CDR3 spans 15 residues. In germline, CDR1 is SGHAT, CDR2 FQNNGV. The CDR3 DNA follows: TGTGCCAGCAGCTTTGTCGGGATAAGCACAGATACGCAGTATTTT. Protein sequence: CASSFVGISTDTQYF.

This clone was observed a handful of times. The CDR3 sequence is CASRRMNEQFF. The DNA for the CDR3 is TGTGCCAGCAGGAGGATGAATGAGCAGTTCTTC. This sequence joins TRBV7-9 and TRBJ2-1, with no clear D. This CDR3 spans 11 amino acids. Germline values: CDR1 SEHNR, CDR2 FQNEAQ (reference sequence). Trimming left V 6 bases short and J 7 bases short, with 7 bases between.

The rearrangement uses TRBV4-2 and TRBJ1-5; D perhaps matches TRBD1 (5 bases). The CDR3 runs to 15 residues. V lost 3 bases to trimming and J lost 1 base, with 10 bases between them. The V gene's germline CDR1 is LGHNA and CDR2 YNFKEQ. CDR3 loop: CASSHTDKSNQPQHF. The CDR3 DNA follows: TGTGCCAGCAGCCACACGGACAAAAGCAATCAGCCCCAGCATTTT.

This rearrangement joins TRBV18 to TRBJ2-7; a weak D match, TRBD2 (6 bases). CDR1 and CDR2 from the germline V gene are KGHSH and LQKENI. V lost 3 bases and J 6 bases, leaving 15 bases between the germline ends. The CDR3 is made up of 14 amino acids. The CDR3 reads CASSPPGTSLEQYF. The CDR3 bases are TGTGCCAGCTCACCCCCCGGGACTTCCCTCGAGCAGTACTTC.

This clone came up a few times. The rearrangement uses TRBV7-6 and TRBJ1-5, with a weak D call TRBD1 (6 bases). This CDR3 has 15 amino acids. V was pared by 5 bases and J by 9 bases, with 20 bases between. Germline V gene data show CDR1 as SGHVS and CDR2 as FNYEAQ. In DNA form, the CDR3 reads TGTGCCAGCAGCCCTTGGGACATCACTCAAGGGCCCCAGCATTTT. Its translation: CASSPWDITQGPQHF.

J is TRBJ2-2 and V is TRBV6-1, with TRBD1 matching over 7 bases. This CDR3 has 15 amino acids. The germline gives CDR1 MNHNS, CDR2 SASEGT. V lost 6 bases to trimming and J lost 4 bases; unmatched junction nucleotides: 8. DNA of the CDR3: TGTGCCAGCAGAGAACCGGGACAGAGCACCGGGGAGCTGTTTTTT. This encodes CASREPGQSTGELFF.

The chain has TRBV27 and TRBJ2-3, with a weak D call TRBD2 (6 bases). CDR1 MNHEY and CDR2 SMNVEV come from the germline V gene (reference sequence). The CDR3 runs to 16 residues. V lost 7 bases, J lost 6 bases, and 23 bases lay in between. This CDR3 is CASTVGRVGRLDTQYF. DNA of the CDR3: TGTGCCAGCACGGTGGGTCGAGTAGGGAGGCTTGATACGCAGTATTTT.

V is TRBV6-1 and J is TRBJ1-1, with TRBD1 matching 7 bases. From germline, CDR1 is MNHNS and CDR2 SASEGT. The trim removed 6 bases at V and 2 bases at J, leaving 9 bases unmatched. The CDR3 loop spans 15 amino acids. CDR3: CASRSDGQANTEAFF. The CDR3, as DNA: TGTGCCAGCAGATCAGACGGACAGGCCAACACTGAAGCTTTCTTT.

J is TRBJ2-4 and V is TRBV27, with D uncertain. V lost 2 bases, J lost 5 bases, and 7 bases lay in between. The CDR3 length is 13 residues. Germline values: CDR1 MNHEY, CDR2 SMNVEV (reference sequence). In nucleotides, the CDR3 is TGTGCCAGCAGTTTAAACAATGAAAACATTCAGTACTTC. It is translated as CASSLNNENIQYF.

This clone was seen a few times. This rearrangement joins TRBV5-4 to TRBJ2-1; 9 bases agree with TRBD2. The V gene's germline CDR1 is SGHNT and CDR2 YYREEE (reference sequence). The CDR3 contains 14 residues. V shed 5 bases and J 5 bases; nucleotides not matched to a gene: 5. CDR3 in DNA: TGTGCCAGCAGGTCCGGGACTAGCAACAATGAGCAGTTCTTC. The encoded protein is CASRSGTSNNEQFF.

This sequence joins TRBV6-1 and TRBJ1-3; the D gene is possibly TRBD1 (6 bases). Germline V gives CDR1 MNHNS, CDR2 SASEGT. CDR3 size: 10 residues. The V end was cut by 9 bases, the J end by 10 bases, with 10 bases between. The chain's CDR3 is CASHRETIYF. The CDR3 nucleotides are TGTGCCAGTCACAGGGAAACCATATATTTT.

The chain uses TRBV2 and TRBJ1-2; no clear D. V shed 5 bases and J shed 0 bases, with 7 bases lying between them. The CDR3 spans 13 residues. The germline V gene encodes CDR1 SNHLY and CDR2 FYNNEI. The CDR3 region has the DNA TGTGCCAGCAGTCAATTAGCTAACTATGGCTACACCTTC. Translation: CASSQLANYGYTF.

V gene TRBV10-3 combines with J gene TRBJ1-4; possibly TRBD1 for D (6 bases). The V end lost 8 bases, the J end lost 6 bases, and 13 bases lay between the germline ends. The CDR3 is 13 amino acids. Germline-derived CDR1 and CDR2 are ENHRY and SYGVKD. CDR3 DNA: TGTGCCATCGCTCCCAGGGGTGATGAAAAACTGTTTTTT. As protein: CAIAPRGDEKLFF.

CDR3 protein: CASEIQGYTGELFF. In DNA form, the CDR3 reads TGTGCCAGCGAAATACAGGGCTACACCGGGGAGCTGTTTTTT. J is TRBJ2-2 and V is TRBV28; tentative D call: TRBD1 (6 bases). V was clipped by 8 bases and J by 3 bases, with 13 bases between them. The CDR3 is 14 residues long. CDR1 and CDR2 (germline): MDHEN, SYDVKM.

This sequence joins TRBV5-1 and TRBJ2-7; 7 bases map to TRBD1. Germline assignment: CDR1 SGHRS and CDR2 YFSETQ. J gave up 7 bases and V 2 bases, and 9 bases lay outside the gene matches. The CDR3 loop spans 14 amino acids. In DNA form, the CDR3 reads TGCGCCAGCAGCTTAGGGACAGAGACGGGGGAGCAGTACTTC. It specifies CASSLGTETGEQYF. Variable domain in full (rest from reference TRBV5-1 and TRBJ2-7): KAGVTQTPRYLIKTRGQQVTLSCSPISGHRSVSWYQQTPGQGLQFLFEYFSETQRNKGNFPGRFSGRQFSNSRSEMNVSTLELGDSALYLCASSLGTETGEQYFGPGTRLTVT.

The chain recombines TRBV6-1 with TRBJ1-4; 9 nucleotides match TRBD1. With V trimmed by 6 bases and J by 1 base, 3 bases remained unmatched. Germline values: CDR1 MNHNS, CDR2 SASEGT. There are 15 residues in the CDR3. In DNA form, the CDR3 reads TGTGCCAGCAGGCAGACAGGGGGAACTAATGAAAAACTGTTTTTT. Its protein is CASRQTGGTNEKLFF.

The chain uses TRBV5-1 and TRBJ2-5; 7 bases are a match to TRBD1. The V gene's germline CDR1 is SGHRS and CDR2 YFSETQ. The CDR3 is 14 residues long. V was clipped by 3 bases and J by 1 base; unmatched bases: 3. The chain's CDR3 is CASSSGQLQETQYF. The CDR3 nucleotides read TGCGCCAGCAGCTCGGGACAGCTCCAAGAGACCCAGTACTTC.

This chain uses TRBV5-1 with TRBJ1-1; the match to TRBD1 covers 9 bases. The CDR3 length is 16 residues. The germline V gene has CDR1 SGHRS and CDR2 YFSETQ. The J segment lost 5 bases and the V segment lost 0 bases, leaving 8 bases of the junction unmatched. Written as DNA, the CDR3 is TGCGCCAGCAGCTTGGATGGGACAGGGCTAAGGACTGAAGCTTTCTTT. It translates to CASSLDGTGLRTEAFF.

This clone has a handful of counts. The CDR3, as DNA: TGTGCCAGCAGCCAAGCGGGAGGTGGCGATGAGCAGTTCTTC. Its translation: CASSQAGGGDEQFF. This chain connects TRBV28 to TRBJ2-1; 9 bases match TRBD2. V lost 6 bases, J lost 8 bases, and 8 bases stayed unmatched. In germline, CDR1 is MDHEN, CDR2 SYDVKM. CDR3 length: 14 residues.

This clone has only one observation. The V call is TRBV28, the J call TRBJ2-2; 9 bases fit TRBD2. The ends lost 4 bases at V and 0 bases at J; junction bases unmatched: 3. CDR1 and CDR2 from the germline V gene are MDHEN and SYDVKM. CDR3 size: 16 residues. The CDR3 reads CASSWEREANTGELFF. CDR3 nucleotides: TGTGCCAGCAGTTGGGAGCGGGAGGCGAACACCGGGGAGCTGTTTTTT.

This chain connects TRBV18 to TRBJ2-7; 7 bases are a match to TRBD1. From germline, CDR1 is KGHSH and CDR2 LQKENI. With 2 bases clipped from V and 2 bases from J, the junction kept 3 bases outside the gene matches. The CDR3 length is 14 residues. The CDR3: CASSPTGQTYEQYF. Written as DNA, the CDR3 is TGTGCCAGCTCACCAACGGGACAGACCTACGAGCAGTACTTC.

The rearrangement uses TRBV4-1 and TRBJ1-3; D unresolved. Per germline, CDR1 MGHRA and CDR2 YSYEKL. The length of the CDR3 is 17 residues. V lost 1 base, J lost 2 bases, and 15 bases lay in between. This CDR3 reads CASSQGIEKRAGNTIYF. The CDR3 bases are TGCGCCAGCAGCCAAGGAATAGAGAAACGGGCTGGAAACACCATATATTTT.

The chain links TRBV7-9 to TRBJ1-2, with a weak D call TRBD1 (6 bases). V was cut by 2 bases and J by 4 bases, with 11 bases left in between. Germline V gene lookup returns CDR1 SEHNR and CDR2 FQNEAQ (reference sequence). This CDR3 region has 14 residues. CDR3 in amino acids: CASSLRGGSYGYTF. The CDR3 DNA is TGTGCCAGCAGCTTACGAGGGGGAAGCTATGGCTACACCTTC.

The chain employs TRBV4-1 and TRBJ1-3, with D perhaps TRBD1 (5 bases). The CDR3 is made up of 17 amino acids. V lost 1 base and J lost 0, with 13 bases in between. Germline assignment: CDR1 MGHRA and CDR2 YSYEKL. The CDR3 nucleotides read TGCGCCAGCAGCCAAGGTCCTCTAGGGGACTCTGGAAACACCATATATTTT. This sequence encodes CASSQGPLGDSGNTIYF.

The chain recombines TRBV7-3 with TRBJ1-5; TRBD1 matches 9 bases. The germline V gene has CDR1 SGHTA and CDR2 FQGTGA. The CDR3 length is 15 residues. V lost 2 bases, J lost 6 bases, and 5 bases stayed unmatched. CDR3 nucleotides: TGTGCCAGCAGCTTATCGGGACAGGGCGGTCAGCCCCAGCATTTT. It yields the protein CASSLSGQGGQPQHF.

This chain's CDR3 is CATSRMGQGKETQYF. CDR3 in DNA: TGTGCCACCAGCAGGATGGGACAGGGTAAAGAGACCCAGTACTTC. The chain carries TRBV15 and TRBJ2-5; TRBD1 agrees at 9 bases. CDR1 is LNHNV and CDR2 is YYDKDF in the germline V gene (reference sequence). Germline trimming cut 3 bases from V and 3 bases from J; bases unmatched to any gene: 5. This CDR3 region has 15 residues.

This clone was found a few times. The genes are TRBV2 and TRBJ2-2; 10 nucleotides align to TRBD2. V lost 6 bases to trimming and J lost 4 bases; unmatched junction nucleotides: 5. Germline V CDR1 and CDR2: SNHLY, FYNNEI. The CDR3 runs to 15 residues. The DNA of the CDR3 is TGTGCCAGCAGCAGACTAGCGGGCGGCACCGGGGAGCTGTTTTTT. It codes for CASSRLAGGTGELFF.